Listed below are T cell receptor beta chains from one sample, sequenced in a study of control samples from healthy donors and cancer patients. Profiling relied on immunoSEQ multiplex PCR, and the TCRdb table lists in-frame clones only, not all of them. In the table there are 68,000 or so clones, nearly 85% of which are singletons. The material sequenced was blood. These TCRs come from a man aged 55 to 70 in good health. Both conserved end residues are part of each CDR3. The order of the fields is J gene, D gene, clone size, V gene, CDR3 protein, CDR3 DNA. A D gene is named only where the DNA matches it firmly. A row's size may be missing; if present it is once, few, many or a size class.

>TRBJ2-3|TRBD2|.|TRBV4-1
CASSQRSGTSTDTQYF
TGCGCCAGCAGCCAAAGGAGCGGGACTAGCACAGATACGCAGTATTTT
>TRBJ2-3|TRBD2|few|TRBV19
CASSRTSGRGTDTQYF
TGTGCCAGTAGTCGGACTAGCGGGAGAGGAACAGATACGCAGTATTTT
>TRBJ1-1|.|.|TRBV9
CASSPWTGGDGAFF
TGTGCCAGCAGCCCCTGGACCGGGGGCGATGGAGCTTTCTTT
>TRBJ2-7|TRBD1|.|TRBV29-1
CSVAQGRSEQYF
TGCAGCGTCGCACAGGGGCGAAGCGAGCAGTACTTC
>TRBJ2-7|TRBD2|.|TRBV15
CATSSPNSGARPYEQYF
TGTGCCACCAGCAGTCCGAACAGCGGGGCCCGCCCTTACGAGCAGTACTTC
>TRBJ2-1|.|.|TRBV6-5
CASSYLAGMNEQFF
TGTGCCAGCAGTTATTTGGCGGGAATGAATGAGCAGTTCTTC
>TRBJ2-2|.|.|TRBV6-2/TRBV6-3
CASSYYTPNTGELFF
TGTGCCAGCAGTTACTATACCCCGAACACCGGGGAGCTGTTTTTT
>TRBJ1-3|.|.|TRBV6-1
CASSEVGENTIYF
TGTGCCAGCAGTGAGGTGGGCGAAAACACCATATATTTT
>TRBJ2-7|.|.|TRBV2
CAVMTTALTYEQYF
TGTGCCGTTATGACGACGGCACTAACCTACGAGCAGTACTTC
>TRBJ2-7|TRBD1|.|TRBV11-1
CASSRSRTGVNEQYF
TGTGCCAGCAGCCGGAGCCGGACAGGTGTTAACGAGCAGTACTTC
>TRBJ2-1|.|.|TRBV6-5
CASSRQANNEQFF
TGTGCCAGCAGCAGGCAGGCCAACAATGAGCAGTTCTTC
>TRBJ2-1|TRBD2|.|TRBV5-4
CASSRAGGPSYNEQFF
TGTGCCAGCAGCAGAGCGGGAGGGCCCTCCTACAATGAGCAGTTCTTC
>TRBJ2-1|TRBD2|few|TRBV7-3
CASSSMGLAGDVQFF
TGTGCCAGCAGCTCGATGGGACTAGCGGGAGACGTACAGTTCTTC
>TRBJ2-5|TRBD1|.|TRBV2
CASTLGQNQETQYF
TGTGCCAGCACCTTGGGACAGAACCAAGAGACCCAGTACTTC
>TRBJ2-7|.|.|TRBV5-1
CASSLLDSDTYEQYF
TGCGCCAGCAGCTTGTTGGACAGTGACACCTACGAGCAGTACTTC
>TRBJ2-2|.|.|TRBV4-2
CASSPSGVTGELFF
TGTGCCAGCAGCCCGTCGGGAGTCACCGGGGAGCTGTTTTTT
>TRBJ2-1|.|few|TRBV3-1/TRBV3-2
CASSRGEGEQFF
TGTGCCAGCAGCCGTGGAGAGGGTGAGCAGTTCTTC
>TRBJ2-7|.|.|TRBV12-3/TRBV12-4
CASSFRGGYEQYF
TGTGCCAGCAGTTTTAGGGGGGGATACGAGCAGTACTTC
>TRBJ2-2|TRBD2|.|TRBV18
CASSPRSLAGDTNTGELFF
TGTGCCAGCTCACCACGGTCGCTAGCGGGTGATACGAACACCGGGGAGCTGTTTTTT
>TRBJ1-1|.|.|TRBV19
CASSISTNTEAFF
TGTGCCAGTAGTATCTCCACGAACACTGAAGCTTTCTTT
>TRBJ2-5|TRBD1|.|TRBV7-2
CASSLGRGQGVRETQYF
TGTGCCAGCAGCTTAGGCCGGGGACAGGGGGTGAGAGAGACCCAGTACTTC
>TRBJ2-3|.|.|TRBV5-1
CASTLYTGTGDTQYF
TGCGCCAGCACCTTATACACAGGGACCGGGGATACGCAGTATTTT
>TRBJ2-1|.|.|TRBV27
CASTNLGRPGDEQFF
TGTGCCAGCACAAACCTGGGGAGGCCGGGGGATGAGCAGTTCTTC
>TRBJ2-1|.|.|TRBV19
CASSIAGPFGDEQFF
TGTGCCAGTAGTATCGCGGGGCCCTTCGGGGATGAGCAGTTCTTC
>TRBJ2-5|.|.|TRBV7-8
CASSFPTDSGTQYF
TGTGCCAGCAGCTTTCCGACAGATTCAGGAACCCAGTACTTC
>TRBJ2-2|.|.|TRBV29-1
CSVEADYTGELFF
TGCAGCGTAGAAGCGGATTACACCGGGGAGCTGTTTTTT